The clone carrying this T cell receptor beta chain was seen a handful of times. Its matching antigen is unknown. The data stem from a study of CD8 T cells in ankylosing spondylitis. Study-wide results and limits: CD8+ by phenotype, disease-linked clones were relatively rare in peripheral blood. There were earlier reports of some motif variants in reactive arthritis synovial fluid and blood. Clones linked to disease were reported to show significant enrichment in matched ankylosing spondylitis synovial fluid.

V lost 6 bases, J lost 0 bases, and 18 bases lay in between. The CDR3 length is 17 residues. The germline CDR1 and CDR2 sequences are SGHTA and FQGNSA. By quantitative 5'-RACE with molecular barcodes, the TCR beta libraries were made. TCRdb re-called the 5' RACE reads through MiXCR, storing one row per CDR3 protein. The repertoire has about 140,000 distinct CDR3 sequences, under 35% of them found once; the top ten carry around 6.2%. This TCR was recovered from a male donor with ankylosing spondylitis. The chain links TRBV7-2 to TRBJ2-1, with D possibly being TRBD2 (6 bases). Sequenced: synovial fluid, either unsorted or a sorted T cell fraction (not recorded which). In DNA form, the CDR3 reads TGTGCCAGCAGGCCACCGCGGGGTTCCGGCTCCTACAATGAGCAGTTCTTC. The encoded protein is CASRPPRGSGSYNEQFF.